This TCR beta chain emerged from a study of T cells in Graves' hyperthyroidism and ophthalmopathy. Study results and limitations: The model's output predicted ophthalmopathy at a median of about 5.9 months prior to onset. Stable hyperthyroidism and ophthalmopathy were separated using 13 V-J signatures.

Amplification yielded TCR beta CDR3 regions, with RNA transcripts as the source. In the first-round RT-PCR of the TCR CDR3, the HTBI primer set was used. TCRdb analysed the multiplex PCR reads with MiXCR anew, one entry per CDR3 protein. Altogether 300,000 to 400,000 distinct CDR3 sequences are present, over 20% being singletons, with the ten largest covering roughly 52%. Each diagnosis was grounded in clinical symptoms, serum thyroxine and TRAb, thyroid ultrasound, and orbital computed tomography. The PBMCs had their origin in roughly 10 ml of fresh peripheral blood. The V and J ends lost 4 bases and 0 bases respectively, with 13 bases between them. The CDR3 runs to 16 residues. Looked up from germline, CDR1 is MDHEN and CDR2 is SYDVKM. As to this clonotype: What it recognizes is unknown.

The chain joins TRBV28 to TRBJ2-1; tentative D call: TRBD2 (5 bases). This clonotype originated in a woman aged 50 to 60 with Graves' hyperthyroidism. Sequencing input: blood. The CDR3 here is CASSSAAGSSYNEQFF. CDR3 DNA: TGTGCCAGCAGTTCCGCGGCGGGTAGCTCCTACAATGAGCAGTTCTTC.